The clone carrying this T cell receptor beta chain was detected only once. The source of the sample is a study of blood T cell repertoires in COVID-19. Background on the study: Both acute and convalescent COVID-19 samples were obtained from the United States, Italy and Spain. The cDNA or gDNA used as material had been derived from T cells, B-cell-depleted T cells, or PBMCs.

Trimming removed 4 bases from V and 7 bases from J; junction bases left unmatched: 11. There are 15 residues in the CDR3. Germline CDR1 is LNHDA and CDR2 is SQIVND (reference sequence). TCRdb keeps only in-frame clones here, not all; method: immunoSEQ multiplex PCR. The table includes 65,000 to 95,000 clones, roughly 89% detected once. The chain joins TRBV19 to TRBJ2-5; 8 bases match TRBD2. The receptor comes from a young man with acute or convalescent COVID-19. Material for sequencing was peripheral blood. CDR3 protein: CASSTREGSPGTQYF. CDR3 in DNA: TGTGCCAGTAGTACCCGGGAGGGTTCTCCGGGGACCCAGTACTTC. The full variable domain, completed using reference TRBV19 and TRBJ2-5, is DGGITQSPKYLFRKEGQNVTLSCEQNLNHDAMYWYRQDPGQGLRLIYYSQIVNDFQKGDIAEGYSVSREKKESFPLTVTSAQKNPTAFYLCASSTREGSPGTQYFGPGTRLLVL.